These T cell receptor beta chains were read from a single sample in a study of cytomegalovirus exposure and HLA in healthy donors. Generated by immunoSEQ multiplex PCR, the TCRdb table keeps only in-frame clones and is missing some. Of under 100,000 clones detected, 96% appear once; the ten largest clones hold roughly 0.82%. Sequencing was done on a sample of PBMCs. These receptors originate from a man younger than 30 in good health and CMV-seronegative. Both conserved end residues are part of each CDR3.

v_call cdr3_aa
TRBV2 CAAQGVMNTEAFF
TRBV7-9 CASSSGTGGYEQYF
TRBV6-6 CASGTRVCGNEQFF
TRBV6-5 CASSSTTGGQPQHF
TRBV19 CASHRGNTEAFF
TRBV11-2 CASSSVGTRDNEQFF
TRBV7-2 CASSFRLRDTSTGELFF
TRBV9 CASSVPGAFDEKLFF
TRBV27 CASSLAGGGTEAFF
TRBV28 CASSLAGFDTGELFF
TRBV27 CASSGSGQPQHF
TRBV5-6 CASSWGDAEAFF
TRBV25-1 CASSVSEHHTNTEAFF
TRBV5-1 CASSWSGTGGPLNTEAFF
TRBV5-6 CASSPQSGSDETQYF
TRBV25-1 CASRGTGRPDTQYF
TRBV21-1 CASSIERDSTDTQYF
TRBV11-3 CASSSGGSYNEQFF
TRBV7-2 CASSEQGAGTGELFF
TRBV14 CASSQGDRRAFF
TRBV10-3 CAISDLQVGDTEAFF
TRBV5-4 CASSSPGLAGGEEQFF
TRBV2 CASRTSRSSYEQYF
TRBV4-1 CASSQGQVSSNQPQHF
TRBV5-1 CASSSGTGIEKLFF
TRBV11-3 CASSLAQKNYGYTF
TRBV29-1 CSVGGDYLNTEAFF
TRBV30 CAWSDGGTLRGEKLFF
TRBV9 CASSRTGGSSYEQYF
TRBV6-1 CASTSRGGYTF
TRBV15 CATSRGGQGGYEQYF
TRBV7-9 CASSLDRGNQPQHF
TRBV18 CASSPILVTQEAYGYTF
TRBV7-9 CASSHSSYNEQFF
TRBV15 CATSRQHRGQGTDTQYF
TRBV5-1 CASSLAAGVNTGELFF
TRBV28 CASRGDRGLSGYTF
TRBV30 CAWSPPGRGGWFEQYF
TRBV9 CASSGDRGLGNTIYF
TRBV5-1 CASADSPVYEQYF
TRBV18 CASSPQGSGYEQYF
TRBV18 CASSQYMLAGGEDTQYF
TRBV13 CASSLGGDRGAYGYTF
TRBV27 CASTLSGLASTDTQYF
TRBV11-3 CATGTGDRYGYTF
TRBV4-1 CASSQGPVGGGYGQYF
TRBV7-3 CASSPGRGERDKYF
TRBV7-3 CASSFGGGEQYF
TRBV6-1 CASSGNRLGYTF
TRBV15 CATSREFSGVSYNEQFF
TRBV30 CAWGQGATSYEQYF
TRBV19 CASKAGQGAPGANVLTF
TRBV28 CASSFSGRAPGEQFF
TRBV15 CATNRGEGWSSGANVLTF
TRBV9 CASSPTGANTEAFF
TRBV7-9 CASRLSGNTGELFF
TRBV16 CASSPQREIAKNIQYF
TRBV6-1 CASSETGRKAFF
TRBV6-5 CASSSTGDQETQYF
TRBV30 CAWSTLTGELFF